The next 15 T cell receptor beta chains were all read from a single sample in a study of human T cells and chemical hapten exposure. One entry per CDR3 protein, called by TCRdb with MiXCR from the RACE reads. The sample holds fewer than 100,000 distinct CDR3 sequences, 11% seen once. Described time point: patch test 2, 6 weeks after DPC sensitization. As to treatment: therapeutic diphenylcyclopropenone sensitization with weekly scalp DPC. Sequences were derived from whole blood, sampled in connection with sensitization to the hapten diphenylcyclopropenone (DPC). These receptors all come from a man younger than 35 with alopecia areata. Some clones in this sample may be carry-over from other donors' samples.

This clonotype was seen ten or more times. J is TRBJ2-3 and V is TRBV6-2 or TRBV6-3, with D possibly TRBD2 on 6 matching bases. CDR3 length: 15 residues. In germline, CDR1 is MNHEY, CDR2 SVGEGT. Trimming pared 2 bases from V and 5 bases from J, leaving 14 bases between. CDR3 amino acids: CASSYAGGGGDTQYF. The CDR3 DNA sequence: TGTGCCAGCAGTTACGCGGGTGGGGGAGGAGATACGCAGTATTTT.

This clonotype was seen only a few times. This sequence joins TRBV28 and TRBJ2-7, with a possible D match to TRBD2 (6 bases). Trimming took 7 bases from V and 1 from J, leaving 14 bases between them. The CDR3 is 14 amino acids. CDR1 and CDR2 from the germline V gene are MDHEN and SYDVKM. The CDR3 reads CASTPRGGSYEQYF. The CDR3 DNA reads TGTGCCAGCACCCCCCGGGGAGGTTCCTACGAGCAGTACTTC.

The chain combines TRBV9 with TRBJ1-5; 9 nucleotides line up with TRBD1. Germline trimming cut 0 bases from V and 6 bases from J; bases unmatched to any gene: 4. Germline V CDR1 and CDR2: SGDLS, YYNGEE. The CDR3 is 15 amino acids. CDR3 amino acids: CASSVEGTGTQPQHF. The CDR3 DNA is TGTGCCAGCAGCGTAGAAGGGACAGGGACTCAGCCCCAGCATTTT.

This clonotype has more than one count but fewer than ten. The V call is TRBV4-3, the J call TRBJ2-5, with D unresolved. CDR1 and CDR2 from the germline V gene are LGHNA and YSLEER. The CDR3 runs to 14 residues. The V end lost 0 bases, the J end lost 3 bases, and 8 bases lay between the germline ends. In nucleotides, the CDR3 is TGCGCCAGCAGCCAAGATCGAACCAAAGAGACCCAGTACTTC. It is translated as CASSQDRTKETQYF.

Only a few counts were recorded for this clonotype. The chain has TRBV6-2 or TRBV6-3 and TRBJ2-3; D may be TRBD2 (6 bases). The germline V gene has CDR1 MNHEY and CDR2 SVGEGT. V lost 2 bases and J 2 bases, leaving 17 bases between the germline ends. There are 17 residues in the CDR3. Here the CDR3 DNA reads TGTGCCAGCAGTTACCGTCGGGGGACCTTACACACAGATACGCAGTATTTT. It specifies CASSYRRGTLHTDTQYF.

The CDR3 here is CASSQEGGPREQYF. The CDR3 bases are TGTGCCAGCAGCCAAGAGGGGGGCCCGAGGGAGCAGTACTTC. This chain links TRBV3-1 with TRBJ2-7, with D tentatively TRBD1 or TRBD2 (6 bases each). The CDR3 is 14 residues long. V was cut by 0 bases and J by 7 bases, with 13 bases left in between. Germline CDR1 LGHDT, CDR2 YNNKEL (reference sequence).

In this sample, this clonotype turned up a few times. This rearrangement joins TRBV4-3 to TRBJ1-1, with 7 nucleotides matching TRBD1. CDR1 is LGHNA, CDR2 YSLEER, per germline. The CDR3 has 15 residues. With V trimmed by 1 base and J by 4 bases, 6 bases remained unmatched. This CDR3 is CASSQGTGWSTEAFF. In nucleotides, the CDR3 is TGCGCCAGCAGCCAAGGGACAGGTTGGAGCACTGAAGCTTTCTTT.

This clonotype has more than one count but fewer than ten. The rearrangement joins TRBV10-2 to TRBJ2-7, with 11 bases matching TRBD1. Losses at the gene ends were 3 bases for V and 6 bases for J; bases not matched to a gene: 7. Germline V gene lookup returns CDR1 WSHSY and CDR2 SAAADI. CDR3 length: 15 amino acids. CDR3 nucleotides: TGCGCCAGCAGTGAACGGGGACAGGGGGTTGGCGAGCAGTACGTC. Residues: CASSERGQGVGEQYV.

This clonotype was picked up a small number of times. The chain carries TRBV7-3 and TRBJ2-2; TRBD2 might be the D (6 bases). V shed 5 bases and J shed 1 base, with 14 bases lying between them. From germline, CDR1 is SGHTA and CDR2 FQGTGA. The CDR3 length is 16 residues. CDR3 region: CASSPIGGKNTGELFF. The CDR3 bases are TGTGCCAGCAGCCCCATTGGGGGGAAGAACACCGGGGAGCTGTTTTTT.

This clonotype was seen ten or more times. The genes are TRBV5-1 and TRBJ1-4; no clear D. CDR1 is SGHRS and CDR2 is YFSETQ in the germline V gene. CDR3 size: 15 residues. Trimming pared 3 bases from V and 3 bases from J, leaving 12 bases between. The CDR3 DNA follows: TGCGCCAGCAGCTGGATGGGCGGATCTAATGAAAAACTGTTTTTT. As protein: CASSWMGGSNEKLFF.

This clonotype was counted a few times. The rearrangement joins TRBV7-3 to TRBJ1-1; 7 nucleotides match TRBD1. The CDR3 totals 14 residues. Germline CDR1 SGHTA, CDR2 FQGTGA. V lost 4 bases and J lost 5; bases outside the gene matches: 7. CDR3 coding DNA: TGTGCCAGCAGCTCGCAGGGGGGCGTAACTGAAGCTTTCTTT. Protein: CASSSQGGVTEAFF.

This clonotype has ten or more counts. The V and J genes are TRBV20-1 and TRBJ2-7; TRBD1 matches 7 bases. Losses at the gene ends were 5 bases for V and 3 bases for J; bases not matched to a gene: 1. Germline V lookup: CDR1 DFQATT, CDR2 SNEGSKA (reference sequence). CDR3 length: 11 residues. CDR3 bases: TGCAGTGCTTGGGACAGCTACGAGCAGTACTTC. It yields the protein CSAWDSYEQYF.

The chain carries TRBV29-1 and TRBJ2-2; D is ambiguous. The V gene's germline CDR1 is SQVTM and CDR2 ANQGSEA. The length of the CDR3 is 12 residues. Trimming cost V 2 bases and J 4 bases, with 5 bases left between them. The chain's CDR3 is CSVERITGELFF. The CDR3 nucleotides are TGCAGCGTTGAACGGATCACCGGGGAGCTGTTTTTT.

The chain employs TRBV6-6 and TRBJ2-3; D unclear. The ends were cut back, 2 bases at V and 0 bases at J, with 6 bases in the middle. The germline V gene encodes CDR1 MNHNY and CDR2 SVGAGI (reference sequence). This CDR3 has 14 amino acids. The CDR3 region has the DNA TGTGCCAGCAGTTACCCCTCGAGCACAGATACGCAGTATTTT. Its protein is CASSYPSSTDTQYF.

This clonotype was seen ten or more times. J is TRBJ2-4 and V is TRBV20-1, with D perhaps TRBD1 or TRBD2 (6 bases each). Trimming removed 3 bases from V and 0 bases from J, with 15 bases in between. Germline V gene data show CDR1 as DFQATT and CDR2 as SNEGSKA (reference sequence). CDR3 length: 16 residues. CDR3: CSASPWGALAKNIQYF. CDR3 nucleotide sequence: TGCAGTGCTAGCCCCTGGGGGGCGCTAGCCAAAAACATTCAGTACTTC.